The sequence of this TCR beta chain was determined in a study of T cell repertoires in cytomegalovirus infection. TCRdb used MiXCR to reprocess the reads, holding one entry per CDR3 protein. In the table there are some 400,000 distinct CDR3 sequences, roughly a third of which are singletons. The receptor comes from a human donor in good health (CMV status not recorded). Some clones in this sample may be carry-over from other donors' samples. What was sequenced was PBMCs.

CDR3 sequence: CSATRGLGLTDTQYF. The DNA for the CDR3 is TGCAGTGCCACGAGGGGGCTAGGGCTCACAGATACGCAGTATTTT. This chain connects TRBV20-1 to TRBJ2-3; 7 nucleotides align to TRBD1. The CDR3 covers 15 residues. From germline, CDR1 is DFQATT and CDR2 SNEGSKA (reference sequence). V lost 6 bases, J lost 2 bases, and 11 bases stayed unmatched.